Listed below are T cell receptor beta chains from one sample, sequenced in a study of T cell responses to AZD1222 COVID-19 vaccine. Some clones are missing from TCRdb's copy, which holds only in-frame ones; the method was immunoSEQ multiplex PCR. There are 90,000 to 130,000 clones in the sample; 92% occur only once, and 7.8% lies in the top ten. Here the sequenced sample was peripheral blood, taken on day 0 of AZD1222 vaccination. The source of these receptors is an adult in good health. Each CDR3 is given with its conserved first and last residue. Each record gives: clone size, V gene, J gene, D gene, CDR3 DNA, CDR3 protein. A D gene is named only where the DNA matches it firmly. Size values are once, few and many counts, or a class for expanded clones, and some rows have none.

>.|TRBV5-1|TRBJ1-3|.
TGCGCCAGCAGCTTGGGGGGTTATGGAAACACCATATATTTT
CASSLGGYGNTIYF
>.|TRBV30|TRBJ2-5|.
TGTGCCTGGGCACTAGGAGTGGCACAAGAGACCCAGTACTTC
CAWALGVAQETQYF
>.|TRBV3-1/TRBV3-2|TRBJ1-1|.
TGTGCCAGCAGCCATTACCCAAACAGAGGGAGAAAGAACACTGAAGCTTTCTTT
CASSHYPNRGRKNTEAFF
>.|TRBV6-6|TRBJ1-6|.
TGTGCCAGCAGTTACTCGGGGGATCCCCTTAATTCACCCCTCCACTTT
CASSYSGDPLNSPLHF
>.|TRBV15|TRBJ1-1|.
TGTGCCACCAGCAGGAAAGTCCTTACTGAAGCTTTCTTT
CATSRKVLTEAFF
>.|TRBV18|TRBJ1-3|.
TGTGCCAGCTCATTACAGACTGGAAACACCATATATTTT
CASSLQTGNTIYF
>.|TRBV27|TRBJ2-7|TRBD1
TGTGCCAGCAGTTTGTCCGGGACAGAGTTTTACGAGCAGTACTTC
CASSLSGTEFYEQYF
>.|TRBV5-5|TRBJ2-2|.
TGTGCCAGCAGCCCCGGGGGGCTAGGGACCGGGGAGCTGTTTTTT
CASSPGGLGTGELFF
>.|TRBV20-1|TRBJ1-5|.
TGCAGTGCTAGTCTCCCCCAGGGCAGGGGCAATCAGCCCCAGCATTTT
CSASLPQGRGNQPQHF
>.|TRBV5-1|TRBJ2-3|TRBD2
TGCGCCAGCAGCCGGACTAGCGGGGGAGCAGATACGCAGTATTTT
CASSRTSGGADTQYF
>.|TRBV28|TRBJ1-6|.
TGTGCCAGCAGTTACCCCCTCAATGATTCACCCCTCCACTTT
CASSYPLNDSPLHF
>.|TRBV11-2|TRBJ2-7|.
TGTGCCAGCAGCGGGGGAGTAAGATACGAGCAGTACTTC
CASSGGVRYEQYF
>.|TRBV2|TRBJ1-2|.
TGTGCCAGCAGGATCGACAGCCTCCCTAACTATGGCTACACCTTC
CASRIDSLPNYGYTF
>.|TRBV27|TRBJ1-5|.
TGTGCCAGCAGTCCGACAAGTTCGGGCGGCAATCAGCCCCAGCATTTT
CASSPTSSGGNQPQHF
>.|TRBV19|TRBJ2-3|.
TGTGCCAGTAGTATTCCCCGGGGGCTAGATACGCAGTATTTT
CASSIPRGLDTQYF
>.|TRBV27|TRBJ1-4|.
TGTGCCAGCAGTTACAGGGATGGTGAAAAACTGTTTTTT
CASSYRDGEKLFF
>few|TRBV5-4|TRBJ1-1|.
TGTGCCAGCAGCTCCAATCGCGACATGACTGAAGCTTTCTTT
CASSSNRDMTEAFF
>.|TRBV12-3/TRBV12-4|TRBJ1-2|.
TGTGCCAGCAGTGACGGGGGTTTGTATGGCTACACCTTC
CASSDGGLYGYTF
>.|TRBV28|TRBJ1-6|.
TGTGCCAGCAGTAACAGTAATTCACCCCTCCACTTT
CASSNSNSPLHF
>.|TRBV9|TRBJ2-1|TRBD2
TGTGCCAGCAGCGTAGTGACTAGCGGGGGGCCGGGTGAGCAGTTCTTC
CASSVVTSGGPGEQFF
>.|TRBV3-1/TRBV3-2|TRBJ1-1|TRBD1
TGTGCCAGCAGTCAAACAGGGGGCTTAACTGAAGCTTTCTTT
CASSQTGGLTEAFF
>.|TRBV5-1|TRBJ2-2|.
TGCGCCAGCAGCTCAGGACATCTCGCGAACACCGGGGAGCTGTTTTTT
CASSSGHLANTGELFF
>.|TRBV10-3|TRBJ1-1|.
TGTGCCATCAGTGCCTCCGACAGGCTGAACACTGAAGCTTTCTTT
CAISASDRLNTEAFF
>once|TRBV2|TRBJ1-6|.
TGTGCCAGCATAGCAACGGGGGACACCCTCCACTTT
CASIATGDTLHF
>once|TRBV18|TRBJ2-2|.
TGTGCCAGCTCAGGGGTCACCGGGGAGCTGTTTTTT
CASSGVTGELFF
>once|TRBV7-9|TRBJ1-5|.
TGTGCCAGCAGCTTATCGAATCAGCCCCAGCATTTT
CASSLSNQPQHF
>.|TRBV27|TRBJ2-2|TRBD1
TGTGCCAGCAGTCCATTGGACAGGGGGTCCACCGGGGAGCTGTTTTTT
CASSPLDRGSTGELFF
>.|TRBV5-1|TRBJ2-1|.
TGCGCCAGCAGCTTAGAACAGGGACTCTACAATGAGCAGTTCTTC
CASSLEQGLYNEQFF
>.|TRBV29-1|TRBJ2-7|TRBD1
TGCAGCGCAGGACAGGGGAAATCCGGGACTGCTAACTACGAGCAGTACTTC
CSAGQGKSGTANYEQYF
>.|TRBV7-9|TRBJ1-5|.
TGTGCCAGCAGCCAGATAAATCAGGCCCAGCATTTT
CASSQINQAQHF
>.|TRBV20-1|TRBJ1-5|.
TGCAGTGCTACAAGGGATCAGCCCCAGCATTTT
CSATRDQPQHF
>.|TRBV5-1|TRBJ1-2|.
TGCGCCAGCAGCAGACAACCCCGGGACCCCTATGGCTACACCTTC
CASSRQPRDPYGYTF
>.|TRBV6-5|TRBJ2-2|TRBD1
TGTGCCAGCAGTAGACAGGGCGTCACCGGGGAGCTGTTTTTT
CASSRQGVTGELFF
>.|TRBV19|TRBJ2-3|.
TGTGCCAGTAGTACACGCGATCCCTCTAGGGGACGCACAGATACGCAGTATTTT
CASSTRDPSRGRTDTQYF
>few|TRBV9|TRBJ1-3|.
TGTGCCAGCACCGGGACACCTGGAAACACCATATATTTT
CASTGTPGNTIYF
>once|TRBV6-4|TRBJ2-5|TRBD1
TGTGCCAGCAGTGCCGAGACAGGGGGCGGTCAGACCCAGTACTTC
CASSAETGGGQTQYF
>.|TRBV19|TRBJ2-4|.
TGTGCCAGTAGTAAATTAGAGGTCTCAGCCGCCAAAAACATTCAGTACTTC
CASSKLEVSAAKNIQYF
>once|TRBV30|TRBJ1-6|TRBD1
TGTGCCTGGACCCGACAGGGCGTGGGTTCACCCCTCCACTTT
CAWTRQGVGSPLHF
>.|TRBV30|TRBJ2-7|.
TGTGCCTGGGGACAGCCATCCTCTTGGAACGAGCAGTACTTC
CAWGQPSSWNEQYF
>.|TRBV5-1|TRBJ2-5|TRBD2
TGCGCCAGCAGCTGGACCGGGACTAGTGGAGAGACCCAGTACTTC
CASSWTGTSGETQYF
>.|TRBV5-6|TRBJ2-3|TRBD2
TGTGCCAGCAGCTTGGTAGCGGGGGGCACAGATACGCAGTATTTT
CASSLVAGGTDTQYF
>once|TRBV28|TRBJ1-5|.
TGTGCCAGCAGTTTAGGGGAACGAAGGGGCCGCAATCAGCCCCAGCATTTT
CASSLGERRGRNQPQHF
>once|TRBV5-1|TRBJ1-3|.
TGCGCCAGCAGCTCTAGGGCTCCAAGCTCTGGAAACACCATATATTTT
CASSSRAPSSGNTIYF
>once|TRBV3-1/TRBV3-2|TRBJ1-3|TRBD1
TGTGCCAGCGGTACAGGGGTGGGAAACACCATATATTTT
CASGTGVGNTIYF
>.|TRBV7-9|TRBJ2-3|.
TGTGCCAGCAGCTATCAGCGGGGCAGGGGGTATTTT
CASSYQRGRGYF
>.|TRBV19|TRBJ1-1|.
TGTGCCAGTAGTATATTCGGGCAGAACACTGAAGCTTTCTTT
CASSIFGQNTEAFF
>.|TRBV6-5|TRBJ1-3|.
TGTGCCAGCAGTTATCGGGGGAATTCTGGAAACACCATATATTTT
CASSYRGNSGNTIYF
>.|TRBV19|TRBJ1-6|.
TGTGCCAGTAGTATAGAGGGATCACCCCTCCACTTT
CASSIEGSPLHF
>once|TRBV5-1|TRBJ1-2|.
TGCGCCAGCAGCTTGGGCGGGGATGGCTACACCTTC
CASSLGGDGYTF
>.|TRBV30|TRBJ1-1|.
TGTGCCTGGATCCCGTTAGGGCCCCGGGCTTTCTTT
CAWIPLGPRAFF
>.|TRBV28|TRBJ2-7|.
TGTGCCAGCAGTTTCCGGCCCTACGAGCAGTACTTC
CASSFRPYEQYF
>.|TRBV7-9|TRBJ1-1|TRBD1
TGTGCCAGCAGACTCCTACAGGGGGGCACTGAAGCTTTCTTT
CASRLLQGGTEAFF
>.|TRBV18|TRBJ2-7|.
TGTGCCAGCTCACCGGGCCGGAACGAGCAGTACTTC
CASSPGRNEQYF
>once|TRBV2|TRBJ2-4|.
TGTGCCAGCAAATCTTCGAGGAACATTCAGTACTTC
CASKSSRNIQYF
>.|TRBV2|TRBJ1-1|.
TGTGCCAGCAGTGAGAGGGGGATGAACACTGAAGCTTTCTTT
CASSERGMNTEAFF
>.|TRBV18|TRBJ1-1|.
TGTGCCAGCTCACGAAAAGAGGGTGGGTACACTGAAGCTTTCTTT
CASSRKEGGYTEAFF
>.|TRBV30|TRBJ1-1|.
TGTGCCTGCCATGCGCGGGGGACGAACACTGAAGCTTTCTTT
CACHARGTNTEAFF
>.|TRBV29-1|TRBJ1-2|.
TGCAGCGTTCCCCAGGGGCCCTATGGCTACACCTTC
CSVPQGPYGYTF
>.|TRBV5-1|TRBJ2-1|TRBD1
TGCGCCAGCAGCCTTGGACAGGGCTATGAGCAGTTCTTC
CASSLGQGYEQFF
>.|TRBV28|TRBJ2-5|.
TGTGCCAGCAGTTTAGAAGAGACCCAGTACTTC
CASSLEETQYF